This T cell receptor beta chain came from a study of resident and recirculating memory T cells in vitiligo. Patients had to be free of confetti depigmentation, indicating active vitiligo. The repertoire was sequenced with immunoSEQ multiplex PCR; TCRdb's copy has only in-frame clones and lacks some. This sample has more than 65,000 clones, with approximately 90% found just once. For this clone: Its cognate antigen is unknown.

Points from the study as a whole: Different lesions suggested infiltration by different T cell clones.

The V and J ends lost 0 bases and 4 bases respectively, with 6 bases between them. Germline lookup yields CDR1 MNHEY and CDR2 SVGAGI. The CDR3 sequence is 13 residues long. Material: blood. The chain couples TRBV6-5 to TRBJ1-1, with D possibly matching TRBD1 (6 bases). This clonotype was sampled from a male donor with vitiligo. The CDR3 reads CASSYSRGTEAFF. CDR3 coding DNA: TGTGCCAGCAGTTACTCCAGGGGCACTGAAGCTTTCTTT.